Sequencing of this T cell receptor (beta chain) was carried out in a study of cytomegalovirus exposure and HLA in healthy donors. Study in general: The study's early data release held some 85 million unique TCRs from HLA-typed donors.

This clone has more than one count but fewer than ten. The target antigen is unknown. The PCR ran on 60 Vbeta and 13 Jbeta primers. Per the authors' pipeline: Unique TCR beta chains numbered 80 million to 95 million in a later analysis, with 10 million to 14 million shared. This table comes from immunoSEQ multiplex PCR, and its TCRdb copy is limited to in-frame clones, with some not included. Clone size and the V and J calls come from that table; the DNA yielded D and trimming. The table shows tens of thousands of clones, with about 9.5% occurring only once. Findings and limits, study-wide: A later analysis appeared to link common viral pathogens to several of the most significant clusters. Some TCR beta chains (roughly 150 of them) were listed as cytomegalovirus-associated.

This clonotype was sampled from a man between 60 and 70 years old in good health and CMV-seropositive. The sample taken for sequencing was PBMCs.

The CDR3 sequence: CASSPGDLERVTDTQYF. The CDR3 bases are TGTGCCAGCAGCCCCGGGGATCTAGAAAGGGTCACAGATACGCAGTATTTT. The V and J genes are TRBV7-8 and TRBJ2-3, with D perhaps matching TRBD2 (5 bases). Trimming removed 5 bases from V and 2 bases from J, with 20 bases in between. The CDR3 has 17 amino acids. Germline values: CDR1 SGHVS, CDR2 FQNEAQ.